These T cell receptor beta chains were read from a single sample in a study of CD8+ T cells in alopecia areata. The protocol was immunoSEQ multiplex PCR, while the TCRdb copy is restricted to in-frame clones and leaves out a portion. The sample lists under 300,000 clones, under 70% occurring once. This material consisted of CD4+ T cells sorted from blood, taken at week 0. These receptors all stem from a human donor with alopecia areata. Each CDR3 is given with its conserved first and last residue. A D gene is named only where the DNA matches it firmly. The size field is filled for only some rows; it gives once, few, many or a size class.

j_call,v_call,d_call,clone_size,cdr3_nt,cdr3_aa
TRBJ2-7,TRBV7-3,TRBD1,-,TGTGCCAGCAGCAGGGACAGGGACTACGAGCAGTACTTC,CASSRDRDYEQYF
TRBJ2-3,TRBV29-1,TRBD2,few,TGCAGCGCCGGAGCGCTAGCGGGGACTAGCACAGATACGCAGTATTTT,CSAGALAGTSTDTQYF
TRBJ2-5,TRBV20-1,-,-,TGCAGTGCTAGACCCTACGAGACCCAGTACTTC,CSARPYETQYF
TRBJ1-3,TRBV9,-,-,TGTGCCAGCAGCACGGACACTGGAAACACCATATATTTT,CASSTDTGNTIYF
TRBJ2-3,TRBV25-1,-,-,TGTGCCAGCAGTGAACAGGACACAGATACGCAGTATTTT,CASSEQDTDTQYF
TRBJ1-2,TRBV6-5,TRBD1,-,TGTGCCAGCAGTTCTCAATCGACAGGGAACGGCTACACCTTC,CASSSQSTGNGYTF
TRBJ2-7,TRBV29-1,-,-,TGCAGCGTTGAAGTCGGGGACCTGACAGACGAGCAGTACTTC,CSVEVGDLTDEQYF
TRBJ2-7,TRBV6-5,-,-,TGTGCCAGCAGTTACGGCACGAGCTCCTACGAGCAGTACTTC,CASSYGTSSYEQYF
TRBJ2-3,TRBV2,TRBD1,-,TGTGCCAGCAGATGGGACAGGGAAGATACGCAGTATTTT,CASRWDREDTQYF
TRBJ2-1,TRBV29-1,-,-,TGCAGCGTTGAGAGAGCCAATGAGCAGTTCTTC,CSVERANEQFF
TRBJ2-2,TRBV30,-,-,TGTGCCTGTTCCGGTCGGGGCACCGGGGAGCTGTTTTTT,CACSGRGTGELFF
TRBJ2-7,TRBV29-1,-,-,TGCAGCGTTGTCACCGCAGCCTACGAGCAGTACTTC,CSVVTAAYEQYF
TRBJ1-6,TRBV30,-,-,TGTGCCTGGAGTGGGGCAGCCAATAATTCACCCCTCCACTTT,CAWSGAANNSPLHF
TRBJ1-1,TRBV7-2,-,-,TGTGCCAGCAGCGTCAGGGTCCCCAGGGACACTGAAGCTTTCTTT,CASSVRVPRDTEAFF
TRBJ1-5,TRBV15,-,-,TGTGCCACCAGCAAGGGGCCAGATAGCAATCAGCCCCAGCATTTT,CATSKGPDSNQPQHF
TRBJ2-3,TRBV12-5,TRBD2,-,TGTGCTAGTGGTACGGGGACTAGCGGAATCACAGATACGCAGTATTTT,CASGTGTSGITDTQYF
TRBJ1-2,TRBV30,-,-,TGTGCCTGGAGTGTTTGGCGGGGCGATGACTATGGCTACACCTTC,CAWSVWRGDDYGYTF
TRBJ1-3,TRBV9,-,-,TGTGCCAGCAGCGACCGGAGGGCTGGAAACACCATATATTTT,CASSDRRAGNTIYF
TRBJ2-1,TRBV7-8,TRBD2,-,TGTGCCAGCCTATGGGGAGGGGACCGCGATGAGCAGTTCTTC,CASLWGGDRDEQFF
TRBJ1-2,TRBV30,-,-,TGTGCCTGGAGTGCTGGGAATGGCTACACCTTC,CAWSAGNGYTF
TRBJ1-2,TRBV29-1,TRBD1,-,TGCAGCGTTGGACAGGGGGACTATGGCTACACCTTC,CSVGQGDYGYTF
TRBJ1-5,TRBV23-1,-,-,TGCGCCAGCAGTCACCGGCAGAGTACACAGGGTTACAACAATCAGCCCCAGCATTTT,CASSHRQSTQGYNNQPQHF
TRBJ1-2,TRBV25-1,-,-,TGTGCCAGCAGTGAATTGGCAGGGACTGGCTACACCTTC,CASSELAGTGYTF
TRBJ2-7,TRBV13,-,-,TGTGCCAGCAGCTTAAGCTACGAGCAGTACTTC,CASSLSYEQYF
TRBJ1-2,TRBV4-2,-,-,TGTGCCAGCAGCCAAGATCCACAAGGACTTGCCGGGAACTATGGCTACACCTTC,CASSQDPQGLAGNYGYTF
TRBJ1-4,TRBV10-3,TRBD1,-,TGTGCCATCAGTGAGTCGACAGGGTTTGAAAAACTGTTTTTT,CAISESTGFEKLFF
TRBJ1-2,TRBV23-1,-,-,TGTCGGCCCCACTATGGCTACACCTTC,CRPHYGYTF
TRBJ2-1,TRBV2,TRBD2,-,TGTGCCAGCTTACTCCCGGGACTAGCGGGGTCTAATGAGCAGTTCTTC,CASLLPGLAGSNEQFF
TRBJ2-7,TRBV5-1,-,few,TGCGCCAGCAGCACCGGGACACCAAGTATCCCCTACGAGCAGTACTTC,CASSTGTPSIPYEQYF
TRBJ2-4,TRBV5-4,-,few,TGTGCCAGCAGCGGCTTTGGGAACATTCAGTACTTC,CASSGFGNIQYF
TRBJ1-1,TRBV29-1,-,few,TGCAGCGTTGAACTGAGTCAGACTGAAGCTTTCTTT,CSVELSQTEAFF
TRBJ2-3,TRBV29-1,TRBD2,-,TGCAGCGCTCGGACTAGTGCCACAGATACGCAGTATTTT,CSARTSATDTQYF
TRBJ1-4,TRBV29-1,TRBD1,-,TGCAGCGCAGGGGGCACTAATGAAAAACTGTTTTTT,CSAGGTNEKLFF
TRBJ2-5,TRBV5-1,TRBD2,once,TGCGCCACCGCCCGGGCCTGGACTAGCGGGGGAGAGACCCAGTACTTC,CATARAWTSGGETQYF
TRBJ2-6,TRBV5-1,TRBD1,few,TGCGCCAGCAGCCAAGGGACAGGGAGTGGGGCCAACGTCCTGACTTTC,CASSQGTGSGANVLTF
TRBJ2-6,TRBV30,-,-,TGTGCCTGGAGCGAGGGAGCATCTGGGGCCAACGTCCTGACTTTC,CAWSEGASGANVLTF
TRBJ1-1,TRBV14,-,few,TGTGCCAGCAGCCAAGGTTTCAATATGAACACTGAAGCTTTCTTT,CASSQGFNMNTEAFF
TRBJ2-2,TRBV7-7,-,once,TGTGCTCAATTACATGCGAACACCGGGGAGCTGTTTTTT,CAQLHANTGELFF
TRBJ2-3,TRBV2,-,-,TGTGCCACCTATCCGGGACACTCTTTTATAACAGATACGCAGTATTTT,CATYPGHSFITDTQYF
TRBJ1-2,TRBV29-1,-,-,TGCAGCGTTGAAGGGCAGGGGAATGGCTACACCTTC,CSVEGQGNGYTF
TRBJ2-2,TRBV30,-,-,TGTGCCTGGAGTGGCCAGGGCGTAGGCGGGGAGCTGTTTTTT,CAWSGQGVGGELFF
TRBJ2-2,TRBV6-1,-,-,TGTGCCAGCAGCCGGACCGGGGAGCTGTTTTTT,CASSRTGELFF
TRBJ1-5,TRBV30,-,-,TGTGCCGCGGACCTTAGGGGTTATGGCAATCAGCCCCAGCATTTT,CAADLRGYGNQPQHF
TRBJ2-7,TRBV4-3,-,-,TGCGCCAGCAGCCAAGATTATCCCGTAGGGCAGCTAAGTCACTACGAGCAGTACTTC,CASSQDYPVGQLSHYEQYF
TRBJ1-6,TRBV11-2,TRBD1,-,TGTGCCAGCAGCCGGGACAGGGACGGTTCACCCCTCCACTTT,CASSRDRDGSPLHF
TRBJ1-6,TRBV5-6,-,-,TGTGCCAGCAGCTCCCCTGGCTGGCCATTCACCCTCCACTTT,CASSSPGWPFTLHF